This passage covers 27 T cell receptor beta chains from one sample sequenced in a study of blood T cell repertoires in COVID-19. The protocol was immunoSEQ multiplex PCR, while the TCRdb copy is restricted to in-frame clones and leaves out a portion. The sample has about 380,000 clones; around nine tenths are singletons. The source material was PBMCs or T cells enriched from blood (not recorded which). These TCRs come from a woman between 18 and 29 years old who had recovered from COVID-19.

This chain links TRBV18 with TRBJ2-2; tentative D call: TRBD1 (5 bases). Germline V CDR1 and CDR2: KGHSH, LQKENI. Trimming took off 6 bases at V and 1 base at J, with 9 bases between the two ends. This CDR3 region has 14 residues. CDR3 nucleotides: TGTGCCAGCTCCCTAACAGGGAACACCGGGGAGCTGTTTTTT. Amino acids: CASSLTGNTGELFF. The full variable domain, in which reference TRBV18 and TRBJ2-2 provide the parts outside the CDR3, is NAGVMQNPRHLVRRRGQEARLRCSPMKGHSHVYWYRQLPEEGLKFMVYLQKENIIDESGMPKERFSAEFPKEGPSILRIQQVVRGDSAAYFCASSLTGNTGELFFGEGSRLTVL.

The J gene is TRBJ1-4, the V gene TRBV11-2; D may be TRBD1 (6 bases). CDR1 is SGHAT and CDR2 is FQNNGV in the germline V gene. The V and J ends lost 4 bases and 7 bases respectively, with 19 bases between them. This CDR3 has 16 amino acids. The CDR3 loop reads CASSSRGTHQGEKLFF. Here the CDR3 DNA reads TGTGCCAGCAGCTCGAGGGGGACACACCAAGGTGAAAAACTGTTTTTT.

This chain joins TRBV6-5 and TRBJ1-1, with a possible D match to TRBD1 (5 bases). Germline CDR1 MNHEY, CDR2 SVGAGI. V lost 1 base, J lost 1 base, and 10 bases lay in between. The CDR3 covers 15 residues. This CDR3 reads CASSYFPGSNTEAFF. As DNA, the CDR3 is TGTGCCAGCAGTTACTTCCCAGGGTCGAACACTGAAGCTTTCTTT.

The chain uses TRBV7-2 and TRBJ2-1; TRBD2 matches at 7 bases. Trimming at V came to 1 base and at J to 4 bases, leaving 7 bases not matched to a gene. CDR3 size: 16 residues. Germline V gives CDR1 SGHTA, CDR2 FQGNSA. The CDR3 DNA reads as TGTGCCAGCAGCTTAGGCCAAGCGGGGAATTACAATGAGCAGTTCTTC. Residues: CASSLGQAGNYNEQFF.

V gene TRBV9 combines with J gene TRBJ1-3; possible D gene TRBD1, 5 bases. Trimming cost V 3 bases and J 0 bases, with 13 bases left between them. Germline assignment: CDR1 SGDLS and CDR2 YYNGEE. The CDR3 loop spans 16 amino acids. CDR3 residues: CASSGITGFSGNTIYF. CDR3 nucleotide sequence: TGTGCCAGCAGCGGAATTACAGGATTCTCTGGAAACACCATATATTTT.

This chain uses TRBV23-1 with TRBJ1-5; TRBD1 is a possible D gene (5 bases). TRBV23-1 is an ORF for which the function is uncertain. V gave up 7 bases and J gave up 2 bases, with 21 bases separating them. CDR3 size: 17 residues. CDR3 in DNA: TGCGCCAGCAAAGGGTGGCCAGGGAAAAGGGGCAATCAGCCCCAGCATTTT. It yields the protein CASKGWPGKRGNQPQHF.

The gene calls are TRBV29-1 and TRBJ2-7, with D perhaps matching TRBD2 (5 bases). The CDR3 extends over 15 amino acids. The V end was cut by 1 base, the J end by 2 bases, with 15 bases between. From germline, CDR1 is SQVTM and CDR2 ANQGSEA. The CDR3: CSVEVAGSETYEQYF. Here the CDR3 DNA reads TGCAGCGTTGAAGTCGCGGGTTCCGAGACCTACGAGCAGTACTTC.

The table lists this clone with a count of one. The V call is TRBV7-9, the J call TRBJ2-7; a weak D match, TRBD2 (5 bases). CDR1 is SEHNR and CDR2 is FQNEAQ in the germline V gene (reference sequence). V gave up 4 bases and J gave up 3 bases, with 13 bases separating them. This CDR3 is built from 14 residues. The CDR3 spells CASSSRVGGYEQYF. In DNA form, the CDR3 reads TGTGCCAGCAGCTCCCGGGTCGGAGGCTACGAGCAGTACTTC.

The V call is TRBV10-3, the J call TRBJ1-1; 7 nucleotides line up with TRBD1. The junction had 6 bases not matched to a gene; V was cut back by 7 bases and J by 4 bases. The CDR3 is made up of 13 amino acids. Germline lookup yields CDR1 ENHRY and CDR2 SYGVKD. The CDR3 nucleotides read TGTGCCATCATGGGGGCAGGGGGCACTGAAGCTTTCTTT. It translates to CAIMGAGGTEAFF.

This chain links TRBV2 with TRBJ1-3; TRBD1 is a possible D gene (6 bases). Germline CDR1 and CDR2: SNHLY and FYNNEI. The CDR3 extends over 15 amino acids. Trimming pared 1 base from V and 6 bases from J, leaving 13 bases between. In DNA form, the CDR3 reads TGTGCCAGCAGTGAAGGAGGGGGACGGCAAAACACCATATATTTT. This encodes CASSEGGGRQNTIYF.

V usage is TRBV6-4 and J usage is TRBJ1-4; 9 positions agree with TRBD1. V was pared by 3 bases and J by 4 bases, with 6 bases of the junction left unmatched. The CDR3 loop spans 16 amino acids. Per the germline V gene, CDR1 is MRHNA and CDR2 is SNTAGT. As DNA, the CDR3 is TGTGCCAGCAGTGAGAGCGGGACAGGGATTAATGAAAAACTGTTTTTT. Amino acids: CASSESGTGINEKLFF.

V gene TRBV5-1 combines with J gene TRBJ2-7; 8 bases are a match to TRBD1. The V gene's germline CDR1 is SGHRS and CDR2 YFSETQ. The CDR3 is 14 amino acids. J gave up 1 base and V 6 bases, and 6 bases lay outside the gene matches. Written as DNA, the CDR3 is TGCGCCAGCAACCCCGGGACAGGTTCCTACGAGCAGTACTTC. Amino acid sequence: CASNPGTGSYEQYF.

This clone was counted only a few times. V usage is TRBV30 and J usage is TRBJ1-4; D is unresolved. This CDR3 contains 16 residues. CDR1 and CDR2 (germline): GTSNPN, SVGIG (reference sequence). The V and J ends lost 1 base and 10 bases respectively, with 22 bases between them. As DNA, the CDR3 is TGTGCCTGGAGTGAGATCTTCGGCCCCGCTAGTAGAAAACTGTTTTTT. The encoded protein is CAWSEIFGPASRKLFF. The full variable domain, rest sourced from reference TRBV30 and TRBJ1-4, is SQTIHQWPATLVQPVGSPLSLECTVEGTSNPNLYWYRQAAGRGLQLLFYSVGIGQISSEVPQNLSASRPQDRQFILSSKKLLLSDSGFYLCAWSEIFGPASRKLFFGSGTQLSVL.

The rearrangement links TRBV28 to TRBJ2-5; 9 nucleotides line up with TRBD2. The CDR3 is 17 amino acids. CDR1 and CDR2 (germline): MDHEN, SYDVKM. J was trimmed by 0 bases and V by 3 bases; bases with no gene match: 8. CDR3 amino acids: CASSFVLASGDQETQYF. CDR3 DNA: TGTGCCAGCAGTTTCGTCCTGGCTAGCGGGGACCAAGAGACCCAGTACTTC.

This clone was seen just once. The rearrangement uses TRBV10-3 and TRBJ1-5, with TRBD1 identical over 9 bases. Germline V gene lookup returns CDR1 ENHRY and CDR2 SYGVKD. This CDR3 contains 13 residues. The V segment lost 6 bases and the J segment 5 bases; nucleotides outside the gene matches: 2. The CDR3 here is CAISRDRDQPQHF. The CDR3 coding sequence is TGTGCCATCAGCCGGGACAGGGATCAGCCCCAGCATTTT.

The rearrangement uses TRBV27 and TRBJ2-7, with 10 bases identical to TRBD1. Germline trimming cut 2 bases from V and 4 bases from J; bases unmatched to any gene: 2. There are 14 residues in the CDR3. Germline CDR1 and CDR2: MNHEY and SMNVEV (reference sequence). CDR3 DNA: TGTGCCAGCAGTTTACCGGGACAGGGGTACGAGCAGTACTTC. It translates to CASSLPGQGYEQYF.

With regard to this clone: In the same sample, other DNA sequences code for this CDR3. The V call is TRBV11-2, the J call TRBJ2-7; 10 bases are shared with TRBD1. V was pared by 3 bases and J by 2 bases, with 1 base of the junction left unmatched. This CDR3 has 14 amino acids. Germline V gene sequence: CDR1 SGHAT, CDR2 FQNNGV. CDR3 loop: CASSLGTGAYEQYF. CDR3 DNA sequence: TGTGCCAGCAGCTTGGGGACAGGGGCCTACGAGCAGTACTTC.

The CDR3, as DNA: TGTGCCTGGACGGCCAGGGCGAACGAAAAACTGTTTTTT. It encodes CAWTARANEKLFF. This chain joins TRBV30 and TRBJ1-4, with D possibly matching TRBD1 (5 bases). V was cut by 4 bases and J by 8 bases, with 14 bases left in between. This CDR3 is built from 13 residues. CDR1 is GTSNPN and CDR2 is SVGIG in the germline V gene (reference sequence). The whole variable domain, remainder taken from reference TRBV30 and TRBJ1-4, is SQTIHQWPATLVQPVGSPLSLECTVEGTSNPNLYWYRQAAGRGLQLLFYSVGIGQISSEVPQNLSASRPQDRQFILSSKKLLLSDSGFYLCAWTARANEKLFFGSGTQLSVL.

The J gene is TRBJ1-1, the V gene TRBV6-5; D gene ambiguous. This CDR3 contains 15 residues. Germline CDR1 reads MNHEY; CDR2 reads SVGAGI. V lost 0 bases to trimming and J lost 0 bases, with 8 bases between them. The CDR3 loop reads CASSYSATLNTEAFF. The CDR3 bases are TGTGCCAGCAGTTACTCTGCGACTTTGAACACTGAAGCTTTCTTT.

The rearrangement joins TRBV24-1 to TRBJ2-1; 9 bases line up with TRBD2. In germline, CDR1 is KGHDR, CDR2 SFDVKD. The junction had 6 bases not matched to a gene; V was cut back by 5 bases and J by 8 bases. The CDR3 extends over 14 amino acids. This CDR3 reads CATSGAGGWDEQFF. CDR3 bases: TGTGCCACCAGTGGCGCGGGGGGGTGGGATGAGCAGTTCTTC.

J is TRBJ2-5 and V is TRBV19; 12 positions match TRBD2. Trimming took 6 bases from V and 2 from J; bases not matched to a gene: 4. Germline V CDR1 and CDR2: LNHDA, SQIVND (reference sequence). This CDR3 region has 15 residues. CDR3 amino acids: CASSPLAGGQETQYF. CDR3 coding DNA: TGTGCCAGTAGCCCACTAGCGGGGGGTCAAGAGACCCAGTACTTC.

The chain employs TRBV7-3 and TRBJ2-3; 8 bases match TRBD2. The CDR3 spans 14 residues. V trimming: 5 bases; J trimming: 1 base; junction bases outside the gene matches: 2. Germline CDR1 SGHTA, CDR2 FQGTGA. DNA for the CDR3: TGTGCCAGCAGCCCCGGGGGGGGCACAGATACGCAGTATTTT. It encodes CASSPGGGTDTQYF.

As DNA, the CDR3 is TGTGCCAGCAGTTACGGGGGCAATGGCTACACCTTC. This codes for CASSYGGNGYTF. The genes are TRBV6-5 and TRBJ1-2; TRBD1 is a possible D gene (6 bases). CDR3 size: 12 residues. Germline values: CDR1 MNHEY, CDR2 SVGAGI. Trimming removed 2 bases at V and 6 bases at J, with 7 bases between.

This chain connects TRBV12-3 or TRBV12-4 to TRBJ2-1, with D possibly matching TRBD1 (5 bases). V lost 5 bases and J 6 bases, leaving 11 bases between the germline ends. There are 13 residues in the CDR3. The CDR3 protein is CASSARVRNEQFF. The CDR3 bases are TGTGCCAGCAGTGCCAGGGTTCGCAATGAGCAGTTCTTC.

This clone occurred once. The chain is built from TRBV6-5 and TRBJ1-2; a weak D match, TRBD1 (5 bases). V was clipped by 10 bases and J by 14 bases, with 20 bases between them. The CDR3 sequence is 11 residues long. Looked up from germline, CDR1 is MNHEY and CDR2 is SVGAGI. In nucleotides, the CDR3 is TGTGCCACGACAGTTACGGGTCTCCAGACCTTC. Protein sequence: CATTVTGLQTF.

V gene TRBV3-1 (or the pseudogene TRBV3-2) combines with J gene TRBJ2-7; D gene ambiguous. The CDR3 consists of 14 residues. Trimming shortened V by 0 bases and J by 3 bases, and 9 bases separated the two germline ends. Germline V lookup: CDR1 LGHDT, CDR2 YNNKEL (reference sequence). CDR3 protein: CASSQEAQYYEQYF. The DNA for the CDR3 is TGTGCCAGCAGCCAAGAGGCACAGTACTACGAGCAGTACTTC.

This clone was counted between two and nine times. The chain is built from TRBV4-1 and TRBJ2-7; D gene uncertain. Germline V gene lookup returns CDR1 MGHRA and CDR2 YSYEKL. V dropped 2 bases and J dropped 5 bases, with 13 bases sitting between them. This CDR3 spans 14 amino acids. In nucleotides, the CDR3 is TGCGCCAGCAGCCAACTGGGCAGGAAAAACGAGCAGTACTTC. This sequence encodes CASSQLGRKNEQYF.